The clone carrying this T cell receptor (beta chain) was observed a few times. Its antigen is undetermined. Just one base apart from a much larger clone, this may be a read error. The source of the sample is a study of T cells in Graves' hyperthyroidism and ophthalmopathy. Findings and caveats of the study: Blood also showed most of the thyroid clonotypes that were expanded above 0.001. Stable hyperthyroidism and ophthalmopathy were separated using 13 V-J signatures.

This CDR3 has 12 amino acids. Germline CDR1 and CDR2: SGHTA and FQGNSA. Amplification of TCR beta CDR3 regions was performed using RNA transcripts as template. When the TCR CDR3 underwent first-round RT-PCR, the HTBI primer set was used. TCRdb analysed the multiplex PCR reads with MiXCR anew, one entry per CDR3 protein. The sample has about half a million distinct CDR3 sequences; around 16% are singletons. This rearrangement joins TRBV7-2 to TRBJ2-7; unclear D gene. Sample: blood. The receptor was isolated from a woman between 25 and 40 years old with Graves' ophthalmopathy. The DNA of the CDR3 is TGTGACAGCAGCTTAGCCAATTACGAGCAGTACTTC. It encodes CDSSLANYEQYF.